This T cell receptor beta chain stems from a study of identical twins (TCRdb year 2016). In terms of the full investigation: To test whether fetal clonotypes persist, this study deep-sequenced TCR alpha and beta repertoires from monozygotic twins, from unrelated adults of various ages, and from cord blood. To rule out contamination, the twin experiments were replicated at different times with different library preparation protocols.

All donors were healthy Caucasians. Three pairs of female monozygotic twins, all aged roughly 18 to 29 years, were included in the twin cohort. Positive isolation kits from Invitrogen were used to isolate CD4+ and CD8+ T cell populations. In regard to this clonotype: Its antigen is currently not known. No qualities accompany the bases; no much larger clone lies one base away.

What the research found in general, with its limitations: The excess sharing between twins in beta out-of-frame sequences was weaker because fewer shared sequences reduced the signal-to-noise ratio. Because the same donors could not be followed over many years, the conclusions relied on cross-sectional statistical analysis. Invariant T cells such as MAIT and iNKT could partly confound zero-insertion analyses, although diverse VJ usage argued against such confounding for most clonotypes. Out-of-frame TCR alpha sequences shared between twins showed an excess of low generation-probability sequences compared with coincidental sharing between unrelated individuals. Out-of-frame TCR alpha sharing in monozygotic twins was systematically underestimated by recombination models, whereas sharing between unrelated individuals was in agreement with the recombination models. Abundant cord blood beta clonotypes had fewer insertions, young adult naive repertoires showed a similar but weaker trend, and memory repertoires showed no such trend.

Library generation was performed with 5' RACE. Sequencing was performed on an Illumina HiSeq 2000. Template switching added a universal primer binding site, and the final cDNA carried a unique molecular identifier that allowed TCR cDNA molecules to be counted accurately. First-strand cDNA for TCR alpha and beta chains was synthesized from specific primers in the conserved constant-segment region. To control for contamination, every cDNA library carried two barcodes: a SMART-Mk sample barcode plus Illumina barcodes. TruSeq adapter sequences, together with Illumina sample barcodes, were added in two successive PCR steps. The Illumina HiSeq platform was used with custom primers to sequence TCR alpha and beta cDNA libraries. For the original study's pipeline: MiGEC was used to process raw reads and extract unique molecular identifiers, and MiXCR was used to find CDR3 positions. For each individual, recombination models were inferred using an EM algorithm with the repgenHMM and IGoR tools. The analysis of shared clonotypes was done with the tcR package in R, with sharing normalized by the product of cloneset sizes. Out-of-frame nonproductive sequences were analyzed to study raw recombination free of thymic and clonal selection effects. TCRdb reworked the public reads: Q25 trimming with fastp, MiXCR clone assembly, productive beta chains retained. All rows with the same CDR3 protein become a single entry with the most common DNA and genes. These V and J calls originate from TCRdb's pipeline instead of the authors' own analysis. The sample has 250,000 or so distinct CDR3 sequences on record, approximately 8.3% of them singletons. The biggest ten clones account for 3% of the sample.

From its cysteine to its phenylalanine, the CDR3 spans 16 amino acids. Left in the record is the CDR3 DNA by itself, 48 bases read in frame from the first base. Via the germline V gene, CDR1 is SGHDN and CDR2 FVKESK. Trimming takes 5 bases off V and 7 bases off J; junction bases not matched to a gene: 13. These data also formed part of another study, on yellow fever vaccine responses in identical twins. Looking at the second paper: The T cell response to vaccination in identical twins was reported by the authors to appear partly convergent and partly personalized. In the study, vaccine-responding T cell clones were precisely tracked in identical twins.

The V and J genes are TRBV14 and TRBJ2-1; TRBD2 agrees with 8 junctional bases. The TCR comes from a woman younger than 30 in good health. Material for sequencing was CD8+ T cells sorted from blood. DNA sequence: TGTGCCAGCAGCACCTTAGGAGCGGGAGTATTTAATGAGCAGTTCTTC. This is translated as CASSTLGAGVFNEQFF.